The T cell receptor (beta chain) described here comes from a study of T cells in Graves' hyperthyroidism and ophthalmopathy. Notes on the study in general: Most expanded thyroid clonotypes above 0.001 recurred in blood.

Points on this clonotype: Its antigen is as yet unknown.

RNA transcripts were the template for amplifying TCR beta CDR3 regions. An initial round of RT-PCR targeting the TCR CDR3 relied on the HTBI primer set. TCRdb reprocessed the multiplex PCR reads via MiXCR and lists one record per CDR3 protein. The sample has around 600,000 distinct CDR3 sequences; roughly 15% are singletons. V shed 4 bases and J shed 5 bases, with 15 bases lying between them. The CDR3 is made up of 16 amino acids. Germline-derived CDR1 and CDR2 are MNHEY and SVGEGT. Uncontrolled infection, other autoimmune disease, pregnancy or lactation led to exclusion. Material for sequencing was blood. The V and J genes are TRBV6-2 or TRBV6-3 and TRBJ2-6, with D unclear. This sequence was found in a woman between 45 and 60 years old with Graves' ophthalmopathy. CDR3 region: CASSSRHNIRANVLTF. CDR3 coding DNA: TGTGCCAGCAGTTCCCGACACAACATCCGGGCCAACGTCCTGACTTTC.